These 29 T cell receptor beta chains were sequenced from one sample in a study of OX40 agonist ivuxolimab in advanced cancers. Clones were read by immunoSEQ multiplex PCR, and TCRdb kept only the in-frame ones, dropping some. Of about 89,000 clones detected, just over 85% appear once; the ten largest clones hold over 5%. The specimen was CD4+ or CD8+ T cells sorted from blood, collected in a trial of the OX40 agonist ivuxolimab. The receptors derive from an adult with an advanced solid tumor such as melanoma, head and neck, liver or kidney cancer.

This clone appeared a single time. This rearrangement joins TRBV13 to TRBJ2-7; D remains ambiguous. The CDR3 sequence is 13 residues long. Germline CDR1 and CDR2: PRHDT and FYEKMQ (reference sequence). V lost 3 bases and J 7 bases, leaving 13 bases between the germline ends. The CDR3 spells CASSFNRAGEQYF. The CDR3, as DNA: TGTGCCAGCAGCTTTAATAGGGCCGGGGAGCAGTACTTC.

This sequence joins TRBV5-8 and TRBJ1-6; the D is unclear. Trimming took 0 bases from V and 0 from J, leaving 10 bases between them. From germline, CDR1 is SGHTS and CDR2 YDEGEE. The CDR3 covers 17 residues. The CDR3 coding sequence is TGTGCCAGCAGCTTGGGGACCGCGGGCTCCTATAATTCACCCCTCCACTTT. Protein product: CASSLGTAGSYNSPLHF. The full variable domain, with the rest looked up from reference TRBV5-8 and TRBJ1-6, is EAGVTQSPTHLIKTRGQQATLRCSPISGHTSVYWYQQALGLGLQFLLWYDEGEERNRGNFPPRFSGRQFPNYSSELNVNALELEDSALYLCASSLGTAGSYNSPLHFGNGTRLTVT.

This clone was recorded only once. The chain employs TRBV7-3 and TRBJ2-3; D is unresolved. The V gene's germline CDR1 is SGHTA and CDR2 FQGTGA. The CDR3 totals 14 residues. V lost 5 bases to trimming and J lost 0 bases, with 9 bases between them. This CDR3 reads CASSPSASTDTQYF. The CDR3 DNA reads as TGTGCCAGCAGCCCGTCGGCTAGCACAGATACGCAGTATTTT.

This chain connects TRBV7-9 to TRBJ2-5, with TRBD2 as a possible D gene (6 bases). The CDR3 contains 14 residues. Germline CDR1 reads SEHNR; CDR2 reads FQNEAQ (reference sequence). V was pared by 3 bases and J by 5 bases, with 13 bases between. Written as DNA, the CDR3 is TGTGCCAGCAGCTTTATGCGGGGTGAGGAGACCCAGTACTTC. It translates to CASSFMRGEETQYF.

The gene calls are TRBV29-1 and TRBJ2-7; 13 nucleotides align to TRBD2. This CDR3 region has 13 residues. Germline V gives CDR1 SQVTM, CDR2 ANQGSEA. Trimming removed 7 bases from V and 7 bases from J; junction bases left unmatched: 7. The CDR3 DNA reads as TGCAGCGCCGTCGGACTAGCGGGAGCGGAGCAGTACTTC. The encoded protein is CSAVGLAGAEQYF.

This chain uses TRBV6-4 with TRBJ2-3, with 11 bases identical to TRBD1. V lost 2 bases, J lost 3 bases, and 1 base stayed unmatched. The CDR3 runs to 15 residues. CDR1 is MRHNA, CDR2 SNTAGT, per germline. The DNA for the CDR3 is TGTGCCAGCAGTGACGGGACAGGGGGTACAGATACGCAGTATTTT. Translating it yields CASSDGTGGTDTQYF.

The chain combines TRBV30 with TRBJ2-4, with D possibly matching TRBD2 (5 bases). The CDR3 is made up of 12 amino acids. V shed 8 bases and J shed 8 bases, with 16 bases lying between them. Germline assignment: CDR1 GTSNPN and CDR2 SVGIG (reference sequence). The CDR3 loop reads CARSRGDDIQYF. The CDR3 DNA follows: TGTGCCCGCTCCCGGGGAGACGACATTCAGTACTTC.

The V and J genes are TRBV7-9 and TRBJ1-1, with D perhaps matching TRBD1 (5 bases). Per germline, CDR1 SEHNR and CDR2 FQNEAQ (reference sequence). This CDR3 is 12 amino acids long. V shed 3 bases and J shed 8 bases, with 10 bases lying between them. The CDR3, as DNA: TGTGCCAGCAGCTTCGGGGGGTTCGAAGCTTTCTTT. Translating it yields CASSFGGFEAFF.

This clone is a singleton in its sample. CDR3 coding DNA: TGCGCCAGCAGCTCCTCGGGCACGGGCTACAATGAGCAGTTCTTC. Protein product: CASSSSGTGYNEQFF. The chain recombines TRBV5-1 with TRBJ2-1; D is ambiguous. The CDR3 is 15 amino acids. Trimming stripped 3 bases from V and 3 bases from J, with 13 bases between. CDR1 and CDR2 from the germline V gene are SGHRS and YFSETQ.

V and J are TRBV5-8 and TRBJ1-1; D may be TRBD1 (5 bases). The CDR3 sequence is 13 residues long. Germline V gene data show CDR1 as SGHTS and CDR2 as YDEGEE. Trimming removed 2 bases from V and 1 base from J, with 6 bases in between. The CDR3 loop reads CASSFDRNTEAFF. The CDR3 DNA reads TGTGCCAGCAGCTTCGACAGGAACACTGAAGCTTTCTTT.

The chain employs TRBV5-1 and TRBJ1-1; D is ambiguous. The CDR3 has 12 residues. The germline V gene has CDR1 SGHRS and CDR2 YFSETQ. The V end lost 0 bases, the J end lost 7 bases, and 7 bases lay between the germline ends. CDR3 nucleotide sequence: TGCGCCAGCAGCTTGGAAGGGAATGAAGCTTTCTTT. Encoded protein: CASSLEGNEAFF. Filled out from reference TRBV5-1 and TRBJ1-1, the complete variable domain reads KAGVTQTPRYLIKTRGQQVTLSCSPISGHRSVSWYQQTPGQGLQFLFEYFSETQRNKGNFPGRFSGRQFSNSRSEMNVSTLELGDSALYLCASSLEGNEAFFGQGTRLTVV.

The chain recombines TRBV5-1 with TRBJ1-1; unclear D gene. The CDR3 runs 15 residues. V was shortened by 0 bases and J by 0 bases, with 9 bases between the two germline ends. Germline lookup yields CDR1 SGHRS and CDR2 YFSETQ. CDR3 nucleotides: TGCGCCAGCAGCTTGGAAGTCACCATGAACACTGAAGCTTTCTTT. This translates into CASSLEVTMNTEAFF.

The CDR3 region is CASSQAGVGNEQFF. CDR3 DNA sequence: TGTGCCAGTAGTCAAGCGGGGGTAGGGAATGAGCAGTTCTTC. The chain carries TRBV19 and TRBJ2-1; TRBD2 matches 8 bases. The germline gives CDR1 LNHDA, CDR2 SQIVND (reference sequence). The ends lost 5 bases at V and 7 bases at J; junction bases unmatched: 7. This CDR3 has 14 residues.

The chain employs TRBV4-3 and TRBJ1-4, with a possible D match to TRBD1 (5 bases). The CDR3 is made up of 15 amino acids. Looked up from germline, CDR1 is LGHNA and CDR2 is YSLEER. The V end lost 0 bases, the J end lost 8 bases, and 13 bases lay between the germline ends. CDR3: CASSQDSRVLEKLFF. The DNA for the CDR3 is TGCGCCAGCAGCCAAGACAGCAGGGTCCTAGAAAAACTGTTTTTT.

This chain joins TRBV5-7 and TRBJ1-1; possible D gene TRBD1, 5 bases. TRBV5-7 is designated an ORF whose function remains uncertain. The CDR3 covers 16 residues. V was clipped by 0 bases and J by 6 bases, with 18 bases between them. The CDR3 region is CASSLGRGTRSSEAFF. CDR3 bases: TGTGCCAGCAGCTTGGGACGGGGGACGCGGAGCTCTGAAGCTTTCTTT.

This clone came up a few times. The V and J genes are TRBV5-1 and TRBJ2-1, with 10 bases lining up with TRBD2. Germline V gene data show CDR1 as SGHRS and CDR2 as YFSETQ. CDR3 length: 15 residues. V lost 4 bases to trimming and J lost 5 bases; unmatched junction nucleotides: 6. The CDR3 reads CASSLLAGSDNEQFF. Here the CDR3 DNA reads TGCGCCAGCAGCCTACTAGCGGGAAGCGACAATGAGCAGTTCTTC.

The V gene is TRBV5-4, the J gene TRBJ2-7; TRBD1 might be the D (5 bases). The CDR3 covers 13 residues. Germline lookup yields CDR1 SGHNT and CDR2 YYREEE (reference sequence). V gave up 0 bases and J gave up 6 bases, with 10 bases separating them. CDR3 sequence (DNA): TGTGCCAGCAGCTTGGACCTAAGGGGCGAGCAGTACTTC. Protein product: CASSLDLRGEQYF.

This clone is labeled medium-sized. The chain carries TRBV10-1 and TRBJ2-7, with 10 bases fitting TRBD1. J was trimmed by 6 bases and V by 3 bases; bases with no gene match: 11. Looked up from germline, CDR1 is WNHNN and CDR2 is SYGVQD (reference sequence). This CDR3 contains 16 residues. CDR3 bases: TGCGCCAGCAGTGAAAACTCCGGGACAGGGGACGGCGAGCAGTACTTC. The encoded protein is CASSENSGTGDGEQYF.

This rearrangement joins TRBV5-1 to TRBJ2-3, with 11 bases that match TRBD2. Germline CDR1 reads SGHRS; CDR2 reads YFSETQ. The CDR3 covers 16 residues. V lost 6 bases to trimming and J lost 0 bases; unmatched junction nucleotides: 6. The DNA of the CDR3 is TGCGCCAGCACTCTAGCGGGGGGACTTAGCACAGATACGCAGTATTTT. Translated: CASTLAGGLSTDTQYF.

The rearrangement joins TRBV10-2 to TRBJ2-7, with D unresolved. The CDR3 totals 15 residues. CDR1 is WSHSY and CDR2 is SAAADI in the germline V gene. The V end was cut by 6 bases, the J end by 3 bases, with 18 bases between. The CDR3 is CASRPLPPRSYEQYF. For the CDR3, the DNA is TGCGCCAGCAGACCGTTGCCCCCGCGAAGCTACGAGCAGTACTTC.

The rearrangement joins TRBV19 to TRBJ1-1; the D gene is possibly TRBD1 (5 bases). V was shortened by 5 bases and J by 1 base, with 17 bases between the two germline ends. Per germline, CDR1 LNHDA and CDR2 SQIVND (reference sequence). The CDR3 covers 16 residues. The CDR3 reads CASSSRSQGTNTEAFF. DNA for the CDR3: TGTGCCAGTAGTTCTCGGTCGCAAGGGACGAACACTGAAGCTTTCTTT.

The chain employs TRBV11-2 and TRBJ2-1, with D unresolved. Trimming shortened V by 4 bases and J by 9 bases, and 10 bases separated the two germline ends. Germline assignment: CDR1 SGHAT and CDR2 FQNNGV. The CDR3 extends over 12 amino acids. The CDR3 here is CASSYLVPEQFF. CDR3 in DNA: TGTGCCAGCAGCTACCTAGTCCCTGAGCAGTTCTTC. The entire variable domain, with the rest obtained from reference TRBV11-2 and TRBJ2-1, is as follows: EAGVAQSPRYKIIEKRQSVAFWCNPISGHATLYWYQQILGQGPKLLIQFQNNGVVDDSQLPKDRFSAERLKGVDSTLKIQPAKLEDSAVYLCASSYLVPEQFFGPGTRLTVL.

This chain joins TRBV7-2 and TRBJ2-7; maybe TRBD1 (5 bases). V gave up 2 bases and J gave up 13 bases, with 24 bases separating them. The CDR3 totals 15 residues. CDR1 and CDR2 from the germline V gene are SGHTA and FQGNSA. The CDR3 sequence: CASSLSPPTDNRYYF. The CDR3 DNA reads TGTGCCAGCAGCTTAAGTCCGCCCACGGACAACAGATATTACTTC.

Here the CDR3 reads CASTGGDGGHGRGYTF. CDR3 coding DNA: TGTGCCAGCACCGGGGGAGACGGGGGACATGGCCGTGGCTACACCTTC. The gene calls are TRBV9 and TRBJ1-2, with D tentatively TRBD1 (6 bases). The V gene lost 6 bases and the J gene lost 7 bases, with 25 bases spanning the gap. The CDR3 sequence is 16 residues long. Germline-derived CDR1 and CDR2 are SGDLS and YYNGEE. Full variable domain (remainder filled in from reference TRBV9 and TRBJ1-2): DSGVTQTPKHLITATGQRVTLRCSPRSGDLSVYWYQQSLDQGLQFLIQYYNGEERAKGNILERFSAQQFPDLHSELNLSSLELGDSALYFCASTGGDGGHGRGYTFGSGTRLTVV.

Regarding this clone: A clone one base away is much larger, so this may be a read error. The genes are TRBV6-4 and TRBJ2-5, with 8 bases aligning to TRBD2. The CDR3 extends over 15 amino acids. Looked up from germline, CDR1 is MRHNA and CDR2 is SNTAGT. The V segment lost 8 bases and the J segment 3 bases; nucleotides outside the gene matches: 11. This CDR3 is CASGLSGAREETQYF. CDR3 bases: TGTGCCAGCGGACTTAGCGGGGCCAGGGAAGAGACCCAGTACTTC.

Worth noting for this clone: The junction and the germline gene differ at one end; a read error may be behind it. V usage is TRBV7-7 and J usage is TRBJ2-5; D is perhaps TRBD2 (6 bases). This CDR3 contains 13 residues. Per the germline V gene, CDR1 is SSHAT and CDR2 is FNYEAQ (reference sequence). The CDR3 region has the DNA TGTGCTAGCAGCCATGGACGGGGGGAGACCCAGTACTTC. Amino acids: CASSHGRGETQYF.

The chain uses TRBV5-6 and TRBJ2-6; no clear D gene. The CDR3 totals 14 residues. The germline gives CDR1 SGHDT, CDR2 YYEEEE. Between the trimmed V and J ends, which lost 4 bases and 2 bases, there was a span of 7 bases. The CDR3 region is CASSRETGANVLTF. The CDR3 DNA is TGTGCCAGCAGCCGAGAAACTGGGGCCAACGTCCTGACTTTC.

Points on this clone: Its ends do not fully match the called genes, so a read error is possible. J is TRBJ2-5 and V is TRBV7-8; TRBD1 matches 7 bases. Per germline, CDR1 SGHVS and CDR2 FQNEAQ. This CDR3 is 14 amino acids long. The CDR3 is CASTLGTAQETQYF. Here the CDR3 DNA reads TGTGCCAGCACCTTAGGGACAGCCCAAGAGACCCAGTACTTC. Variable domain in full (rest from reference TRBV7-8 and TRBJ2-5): GAGVSQSPRYKVAKRGQDVALRCDPISGHVSLFWYQQALGQGPEFLTYFQNEAQLDKSGLPSDRFFAERPEGSVSTLKIQRTQQEDSAVYLCASTLGTAQETQYFGPGTRLLVL.

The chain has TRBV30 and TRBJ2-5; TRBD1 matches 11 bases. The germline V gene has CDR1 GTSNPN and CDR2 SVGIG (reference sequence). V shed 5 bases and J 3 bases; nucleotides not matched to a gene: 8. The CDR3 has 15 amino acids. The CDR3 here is CAWGPDRGQEETQYF. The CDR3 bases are TGTGCCTGGGGGCCGGACAGGGGGCAGGAAGAGACCCAGTACTTC.